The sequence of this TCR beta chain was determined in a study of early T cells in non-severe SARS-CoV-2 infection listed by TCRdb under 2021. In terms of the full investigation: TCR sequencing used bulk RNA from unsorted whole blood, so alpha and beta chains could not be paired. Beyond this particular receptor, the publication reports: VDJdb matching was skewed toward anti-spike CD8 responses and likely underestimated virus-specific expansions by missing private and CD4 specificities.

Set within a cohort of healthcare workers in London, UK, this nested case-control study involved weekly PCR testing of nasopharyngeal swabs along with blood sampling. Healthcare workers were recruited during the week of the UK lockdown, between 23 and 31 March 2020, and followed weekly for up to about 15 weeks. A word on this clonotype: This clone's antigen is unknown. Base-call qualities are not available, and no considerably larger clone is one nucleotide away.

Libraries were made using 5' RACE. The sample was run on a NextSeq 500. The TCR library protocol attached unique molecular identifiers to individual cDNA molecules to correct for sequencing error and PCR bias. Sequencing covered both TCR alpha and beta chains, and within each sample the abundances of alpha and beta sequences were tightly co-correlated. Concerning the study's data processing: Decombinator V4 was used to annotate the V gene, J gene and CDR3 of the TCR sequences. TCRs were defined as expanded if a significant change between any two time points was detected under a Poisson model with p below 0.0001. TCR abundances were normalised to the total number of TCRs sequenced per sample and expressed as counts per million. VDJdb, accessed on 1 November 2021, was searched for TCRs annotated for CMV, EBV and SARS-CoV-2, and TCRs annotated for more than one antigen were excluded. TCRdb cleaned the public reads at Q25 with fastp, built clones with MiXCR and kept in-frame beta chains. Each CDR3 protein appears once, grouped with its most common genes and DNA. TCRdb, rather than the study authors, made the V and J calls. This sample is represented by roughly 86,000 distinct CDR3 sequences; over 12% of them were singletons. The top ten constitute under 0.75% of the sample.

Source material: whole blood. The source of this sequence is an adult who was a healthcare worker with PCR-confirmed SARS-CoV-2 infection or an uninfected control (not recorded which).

The nucleotide sequence reads as follows: TGTGCCAGCAGCGTAGGGGCAGGGGGTACTGGAAACACCATATATTTT. Translated, this gives CASSVGAGGTGNTIYF. Recombination joined TRBV9 with TRBJ1-3, with 7 bases in between that match TRBD1. CDR1 and CDR2 (SGDLS, YYNGEE) derive from the germline V gene. From the cysteine through the phenylalanine, the CDR3 covers 16 amino acids. Of all the DNA, just the CDR3 is kept, 48 bases in frame from base 1. The V end gives up 0 bases and the J end 2 bases, leaving 5 bases in the junction not matched to a gene.